This T cell receptor beta chain is from a study of T cells in Graves' hyperthyroidism and ophthalmopathy. Findings of the study overall: The majority of expanded thyroid clonotypes above 0.001 also appeared in blood.

Concerning this clonotype: Its antigen is not identified.

Germline values: CDR1 DFQATT, CDR2 SNEGSKA (reference sequence). This CDR3 is built from 18 residues. V was cut by 4 bases and J by 3 bases, with 25 bases left in between. Amplified regions were TCR beta CDR3 sequences from RNA transcripts. Primed by the HTBI set, a first-round RT-PCR was run on the TCR CDR3. TCRdb redid the calling of the multiplex PCR reads with MiXCR, one entry per CDR3 protein. The sample lists some 550,000 distinct CDR3 sequences, less than 25% seen once, with around a quarter in the top ten. This clonotype originated in a man aged 18 to 29 with Graves' hyperthyroidism. V and J are TRBV20-1 and TRBJ1-5; D is possibly TRBD1 (5 bases). Sequenced sample: blood. CDR3 sequence reads: CSATPAGLGWTSNQPQHF. Written as DNA, the CDR3 is TGCAGTGCTACTCCGGCAGGGCTCGGTTGGACGTCCAATCAGCCCCAGCATTTT.